These T cell receptor beta chains were read from a single sample in a study of blood T cell repertoires in COVID-19. Generated by immunoSEQ multiplex PCR, the TCRdb table keeps only in-frame clones and is missing some. The sample yields under 90,000 clones, 87% seen once. Input material: peripheral blood. Receptors originate from a woman in her forties or fifties with COVID-19, enrolled during active disease. Each CDR3 is given with its conserved first and last residue. D genes are given only for firm matches. Size values are once, few and many counts, or a class for expanded clones, and some rows have none.

clone_size j_call d_call v_call cdr3_nt cdr3_aa
. TRBJ2-5 . TRBV15 TGTGCCACCAGCAGAGGGCAGTCGAGGGAGACCCAGTACTTC CATSRGQSRETQYF
. TRBJ1-6 . TRBV28 TGTGCCAGCAGTTTCGCAGGGATGCCCTTGAATTCACCCCTCCACTTT CASSFAGMPLNSPLHF
. TRBJ2-7 . TRBV18 TGTGCCAGCTCATCCAGGTCTAACTACGAGCAGTACTTC CASSSRSNYEQYF
many TRBJ2-1 TRBD1 TRBV24-1 TGTGCCACCAGTGAACAGGGGGATGACAATGAGCAGTTCTTC CATSEQGDDNEQFF
. TRBJ2-7 . TRBV6-2/TRBV6-3 TGTGCCAGCAGTTACTTAAGGGGATACGAGCAGTACTTC CASSYLRGYEQYF
once TRBJ2-2 . TRBV5-4 TGTGCCAGCAGCTTTTCGGGAGTACAAAGGACCGGGGAGCTGTTTTTT CASSFSGVQRTGELFF
. TRBJ1-1 . TRBV19 TGTGCCAGTAGCCAGAGCGGGGACACTGAAGCTTTCTTT CASSQSGDTEAFF
. TRBJ2-1 . TRBV7-2 TGTGCCAGCAGCTTAGGCTGGAGCTCCTACAATGAGCAGTTCTTC CASSLGWSSYNEQFF
. TRBJ2-7 . TRBV7-8 TGTGCCAGCAGCTTCACCTACGAGCAGTACTTC CASSFTYEQYF
. TRBJ2-7 . TRBV7-9 TGTGCCAGCAGTACCTTTGAAGCGGGTCGCTACGAGCAGTACTTC CASSTFEAGRYEQYF
. TRBJ2-4 TRBD1 TRBV5-1 TGCGCCAGCAGCTTGGAAGGGACAGGGAAAAACATTCAGTACTTC CASSLEGTGKNIQYF
. TRBJ2-3 . TRBV10-3 TGTGCCATCAGTGAGGGTTTGGGTAGCGGTTCCACAGATACGCAGTATTTT CAISEGLGSGSTDTQYF
. TRBJ2-1 . TRBV10-3 TGTGCCATCAGTGTCGCCCGGGACTTCTCCTACAATGAGCAGTTCTTC CAISVARDFSYNEQFF
. TRBJ2-3 TRBD2 TRBV28 TGTGCCAGCAGTTTAGAAGCGGGAGTCGGTACGCAGTATTTT CASSLEAGVGTQYF
. TRBJ2-3 TRBD1 TRBV19 TGTGCCAGTAGTATGTCAGGACAGGGCATCTATACGCAGTATTTT CASSMSGQGIYTQYF
. TRBJ1-1 TRBD1 TRBV5-4 TGTGCCAGCAGCCCACGACAGGGTCCCATGACCACTGAAGCTTTCTTT CASSPRQGPMTTEAFF